This T cell receptor (beta chain) came from a study of blood T cell repertoires in COVID-19. Across the whole study: PBMCs, B-cell-depleted T cells, or T cells were the source of the cDNA or gDNA that made up the material.

The V gene's germline CDR1 is SNHLY and CDR2 FYNNEI. The CDR3 extends over 12 amino acids. Turning to this clone: At one boundary the junction diverges from the germline segment, which might be a read error.

Repertoires were generated with immunoSEQ multiplex PCR, while TCRdb's copy carries only in-frame clones and drops some. The table has some 200,000 clones, about 76% seen once. The source material was peripheral blood. The chain has TRBV2 and TRBJ2-5, with TRBD2 matching 7 bases. The source of this sequence is a woman aged 50 to 60 with active or convalescent COVID-19. The CDR3 bases are TGTGCCAGCAGTGATCCCCCCGGGGGGTTGAACTTC. Translated, it gives CASSDPPGGLNF.